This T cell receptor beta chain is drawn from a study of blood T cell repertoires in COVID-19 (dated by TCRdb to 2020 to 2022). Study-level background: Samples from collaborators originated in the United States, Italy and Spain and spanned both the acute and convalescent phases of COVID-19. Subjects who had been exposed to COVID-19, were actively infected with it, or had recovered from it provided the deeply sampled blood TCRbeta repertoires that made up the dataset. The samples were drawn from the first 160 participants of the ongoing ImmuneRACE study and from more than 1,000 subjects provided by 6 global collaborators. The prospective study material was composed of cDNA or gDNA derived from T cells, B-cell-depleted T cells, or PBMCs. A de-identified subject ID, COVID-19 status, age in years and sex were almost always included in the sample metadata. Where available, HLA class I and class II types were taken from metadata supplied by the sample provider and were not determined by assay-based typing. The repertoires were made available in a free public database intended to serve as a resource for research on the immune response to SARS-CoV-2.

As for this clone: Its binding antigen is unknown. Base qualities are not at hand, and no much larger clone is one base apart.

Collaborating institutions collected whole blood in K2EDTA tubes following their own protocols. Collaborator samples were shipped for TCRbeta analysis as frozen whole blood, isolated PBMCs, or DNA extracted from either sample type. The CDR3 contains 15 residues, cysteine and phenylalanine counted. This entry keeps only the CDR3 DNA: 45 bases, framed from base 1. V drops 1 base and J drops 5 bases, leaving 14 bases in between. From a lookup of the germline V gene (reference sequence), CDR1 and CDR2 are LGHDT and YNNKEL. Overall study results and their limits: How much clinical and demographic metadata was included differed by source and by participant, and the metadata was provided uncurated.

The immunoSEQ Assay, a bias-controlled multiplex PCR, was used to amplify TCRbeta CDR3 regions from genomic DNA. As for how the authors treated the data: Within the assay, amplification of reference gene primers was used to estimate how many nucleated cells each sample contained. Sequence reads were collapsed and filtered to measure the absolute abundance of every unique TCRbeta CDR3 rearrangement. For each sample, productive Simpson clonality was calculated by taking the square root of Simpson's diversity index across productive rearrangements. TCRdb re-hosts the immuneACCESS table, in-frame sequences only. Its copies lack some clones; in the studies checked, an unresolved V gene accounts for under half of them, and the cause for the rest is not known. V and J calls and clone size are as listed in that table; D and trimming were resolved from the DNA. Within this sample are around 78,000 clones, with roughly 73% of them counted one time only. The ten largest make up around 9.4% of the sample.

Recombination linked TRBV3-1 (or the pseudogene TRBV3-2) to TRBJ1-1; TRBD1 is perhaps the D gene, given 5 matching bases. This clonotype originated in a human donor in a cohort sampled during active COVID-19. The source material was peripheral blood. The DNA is TGTGCCAGCAGCCAAGGTATGGGGGAGGGAACTGAAGCTTTCTTT. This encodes CASSQGMGEGTEAFF.